This TCR beta chain appears in the sequencing data of a study of beta chain features in type 1 diabetes. In the study overall: Age, gender, cell numbers and subset yield matched between patients and controls. Summed over all samples, the examined sorted cells came to 95 million to 130 million.

The investigators reverse transcribed all of the isolated RNA, so they sequenced expressed TCRB transcripts. The method was immunoSEQ multiplex PCR; TCRdb's version includes in-frame clones alone and lacks a portion of them. The repertoire holds some 900,000 clones, with around a sixth as singletons. There was one heparinised blood draw per donor, averaging about 116 mL. There are a few counts of this clone. The CDR3 is 19 amino acids. Germline V CDR1 and CDR2: SGDLS, YYNGEE. V shed 3 bases and J 3 bases; nucleotides not matched to a gene: 18. Source material: naive CD4+ T cells from blood. This TCR was recovered from a woman aged 18-29 years in good health. V is TRBV9 and J is TRBJ2-1; 7 nucleotides line up with TRBD1. The CDR3 loop is CASSAAYRGILMGYNEQFF. CDR3 in DNA: TGTGCCAGCAGCGCCGCGTACAGGGGCATACTTATGGGCTACAATGAGCAGTTCTTC.